This TCR beta chain was sequenced during a study of T cell clones after liver transplantation. Study-wide points: A larger donor-reactive than third-party decline suggested partial antigen-specific deletion.

Sequencing used immunoSEQ multiplex PCR; TCRdb keeps in-frame clones, though not all of them. Of under 60,000 clones in the sample, approximately 77% are singletons; the top ten hold roughly a tenth. This clone was recorded only once. Antigen unknown. The input for sequencing was CD4+ T cells from blood, taken at the 22-month timepoint. This receptor was taken from a human patient who received a liver transplant. The graft donor may account for some of the T cells.

CDR3 bases: TGCAGCGTTGCGGCAGACGCTGGTCAGCCCCAGCATTTT. It codes for CSVAADAGQPQHF. The chain combines TRBV29-1 with TRBJ1-5, with D unclear. The V and J ends lost 4 bases and 6 bases respectively, with 13 bases between them. This CDR3 has 13 amino acids. Germline V lookup: CDR1 SQVTM, CDR2 ANQGSEA.